This T cell receptor beta chain was identified in a study of blood T cells in healthy people across ages. Study-level points and caveats: Diversity estimates from one million T cells were considered underestimates.

The CDR3 spans 13 residues. V was trimmed by 2 bases and J by 5 bases, leaving 12 bases between them. CDR1 and CDR2 (germline): SQVTM, ANQGSEA. This clonotype showed up many times. Its target is not known. The second PCR ran about 7 to 12 cycles with a sample-barcoded 5' primer and J-beta primers. Template switching added a 12-random-nucleotide identifier to every cDNA molecule. In TCRdb, the 5' RACE reads were re-called with MiXCR into one record per CDR3 protein. The sample has 1.5 million to 2 million distinct CDR3 sequences; 28% are singletons. The sequence came from a woman aged 25-40 years in good health. This chain uses TRBV29-1 with TRBJ1-2; perhaps TRBD1 as D (5 bases). The specimen sequenced was blood. CDR3 residues: CSVETGTAYGYTF. CDR3 nucleotide sequence: TGCAGCGTTGAAACCGGGACGGCGTATGGCTACACCTTC. Drawing the rest from reference TRBV29-1 and TRBJ1-2, the complete variable domain is SAVISQKPSRDICQRGTSLTIQCQVDSQVTMMFWYRQQPGQSLTLIATANQGSEATYESGFVIDKFPISRPNLTFSTLTVSNMSPEDSSIYLCSVETGTAYGYTFGSGTRLTVV.